This T cell receptor (beta chain) was sequenced in a study of shared clonotypes between healthy human individuals. General study results and limits: Depth of sequencing was expected to influence donor clonotype sharing. Estimated richness was generally greater in naive than memory subsets.

Sorted-subset replicate PCRs used 200 ng DNA, approximately 33,000 T cell genomes. Assay used: immunoSEQ multiplex PCR; TCRdb lists only in-frame clones, some missing. This sample has some 550,000 clones, with 97% found just once. Germline CDR1 is SEHNR and CDR2 is FQNEAQ (reference sequence). Unmatched junction bases numbered 6, after V lost 4 bases and J lost 1 base. The CDR3 spans 15 residues. With regard to this clone: Antigen unknown.

Sequenced material: naive CD4+ T cells sorted from blood. Subset defined: CD45RA+ positively selected. The rearrangement uses TRBV7-9 and TRBJ1-1, with 7 bases identical to TRBD1. This receptor was identified in a woman aged 25-40 years in good health. The CDR3 coding sequence is TGTGCCAGCAGCTACTCCGGGACAGCGAACACTGAAGCTTTCTTT. It translates to CASSYSGTANTEAFF.